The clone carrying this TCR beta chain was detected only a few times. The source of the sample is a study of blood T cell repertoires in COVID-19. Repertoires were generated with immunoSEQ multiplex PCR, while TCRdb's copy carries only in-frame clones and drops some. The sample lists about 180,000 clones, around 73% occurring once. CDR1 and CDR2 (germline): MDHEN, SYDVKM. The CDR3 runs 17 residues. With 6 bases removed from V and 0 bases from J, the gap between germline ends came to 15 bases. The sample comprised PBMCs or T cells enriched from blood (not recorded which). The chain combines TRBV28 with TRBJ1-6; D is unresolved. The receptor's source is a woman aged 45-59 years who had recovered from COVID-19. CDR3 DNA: TGTGCCAGCAGCCCTTGGTCGTCCAGCTCCTATAATTCACCCCTCCACTTT. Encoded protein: CASSPWSSSSYNSPLHF.